This TCR beta chain derives from a study of blood T cells in healthy people across ages. With respect to this clonotype: The antigen remains undetermined.

Broader study findings: Donor CMV status, an unknown factor, possibly confounded changes in expanded clonotypes.

Samples each had at least 5 micrograms of total RNA extracted. For the second PCR, which ran for about 7 to 11 cycles, a sample-barcoded 5' primer and a J-beta primer mix were used. Every cDNA molecule bore a tag from a template-switch adaptor containing 12 random nucleotides. TCRdb redid the calling of the 5' RACE reads with MiXCR, one entry per CDR3 protein. In the table there are 1.5 million to 2 million distinct CDR3 sequences, more than 35% of which are singletons. The CDR3 contains 14 residues. With 6 bases removed from V and 4 bases from J, the gap between germline ends came to 15 bases. The germline V gene has CDR1 MRHNA and CDR2 SNTAGT.

The sequence was collected from a human donor in good health. Material for sequencing was blood. The chain uses TRBV6-4 and TRBJ2-5, with D tentatively TRBD1 (5 bases). This CDR3 reads CASRLVQGPETQYF. The CDR3, as DNA: TGTGCCAGCAGGCTCGTCCAGGGCCCAGAGACCCAGTACTTC.